A single sample is the source of the 13 T cell receptor beta chains below, sequenced in a study of blood T cell repertoires in COVID-19. Generated by immunoSEQ multiplex PCR, the TCRdb table keeps only in-frame clones and is missing some. The sample lists 190,000 or so clones; 80% to 90% were seen once. The material sequenced was PBMCs or T cells enriched from blood (not recorded which). The receptors stem from a man aged 40-50 years who had recovered from COVID-19.

The chain links TRBV6-1 to TRBJ1-2; 10 bases are shared with TRBD1. Per germline, CDR1 MNHNS and CDR2 SASEGT. Trimming at V came to 3 bases and at J to 4 bases, leaving 2 bases not matched to a gene. This CDR3 spans 14 amino acids. Written as DNA, the CDR3 is TGTGCCAGCAGTGAGACAGGGGGCGTCTATGGCTACACCTTC. Translating gives CASSETGGVYGYTF.

V usage is TRBV24-1 and J usage is TRBJ2-2; D might be TRBD2 (5 bases). The CDR3 sequence is 12 residues long. V lost 9 bases to trimming and J lost 1 base, with 5 bases between them. CDR1 and CDR2 from the germline V gene are KGHDR and SFDVKD. The CDR3 sequence is CATEGNTGELFF. The CDR3 coding sequence is TGTGCCACCGAGGGGAACACCGGGGAGCTGTTTTTT.

As to this clone: In the same sample, other DNA sequences code for this CDR3. The chain has TRBV14 and TRBJ1-2; TRBD1 matches at 8 bases. The germline CDR1 and CDR2 sequences are SGHDN and FVKESK. The CDR3 is made up of 14 amino acids. Germline trimming cut 1 base from V and 6 bases from J; bases unmatched to any gene: 4. The CDR3 DNA is TGTGCCAGCAGCCAAGGACAGGGGAGGCATGGCTACACCTTC. Its translation: CASSQGQGRHGYTF.

The chain combines TRBV19 with TRBJ1-4, with D perhaps matching TRBD1 (6 bases). CDR3 length: 14 amino acids. CDR1 and CDR2 from the germline V gene are LNHDA and SQIVND (reference sequence). Trimming took off 3 bases at V and 6 bases at J, with 11 bases between the two ends. Here the CDR3 reads CASSMTDRYEKLFF. In nucleotides, the CDR3 is TGTGCCAGTAGTATGACGGACAGATATGAAAAACTGTTTTTT.

This chain connects TRBV11-2 to TRBJ1-3; TRBD1 aligns across 8 bases. With V trimmed by 5 bases and J by 1 base, 1 base remained unmatched. There are 14 residues in the CDR3. Germline V gene sequence: CDR1 SGHAT, CDR2 FQNNGV. The CDR3 DNA follows: TGTGCCAGCAGCCGGACAGGGTCTGGAAACACCATATATTTT. Amino acid sequence: CASSRTGSGNTIYF.

The rearrangement links TRBV2 to TRBJ1-5; 8 bases map to TRBD1. This CDR3 is 15 amino acids long. Losses at the gene ends were 6 bases for V and 2 bases for J; bases not matched to a gene: 6. Germline loops: CDR1 SNHLY, CDR2 FYNNEI. CDR3 bases: TGTGCCAGCAGCGCGGACAGGGTCGGCAATCAGCCCCAGCATTTT. Translating gives CASSADRVGNQPQHF.

The chain recombines TRBV6-2 or TRBV6-3 with TRBJ1-5, with no clear D. Germline V gene data show CDR1 as MNHEY and CDR2 as SVGEGT. There are 13 residues in the CDR3. The ends were cut back, 6 bases at V and 9 bases at J, with 15 bases in the middle. The CDR3 DNA reads TGTGCCAGCAGCTCGGCCGGTCGAGGGCCCCAGCATTTT. It yields the protein CASSSAGRGPQHF.

The J gene is TRBJ1-1, the V gene TRBV30; TRBD1 aligns across 7 bases. J lost 7 bases, V lost 0 bases, and 11 bases had no gene match. Germline V gene data show CDR1 as GTSNPN and CDR2 as SVGIG (reference sequence). The CDR3 consists of 15 residues. CDR3 nucleotide sequence: TGTGCCTGGAGTGTACGATACGAGGGGGCGGGTGAAGCTTTCTTT. It yields the protein CAWSVRYEGAGEAFF. Based on the CDR3 plus reference TRBV30 and TRBJ1-1, the full variable domain is SQTIHQWPATLVQPVGSPLSLECTVEGTSNPNLYWYRQAAGRGLQLLFYSVGIGQISSEVPQNLSASRPQDRQFILSSKKLLLSDSGFYLCAWSVRYEGAGEAFFGQGTRLTVV.

The chain couples TRBV4-3 to TRBJ1-4; 7 bases agree with TRBD1. Looked up from germline, CDR1 is LGHNA and CDR2 is YSLEER. V trimming: 1 base; J trimming: 7 bases; junction bases outside the gene matches: 9. The length of the CDR3 is 16 residues. The CDR3 DNA is TGCGCCAGCAGCCAAGGGACAAGGGGGCGGAGTGAAAAACTGTTTTTT. As protein: CASSQGTRGRSEKLFF.

This chain uses TRBV7-2 with TRBJ2-7, with TRBD2 matching 15 bases. The CDR3 is made up of 15 amino acids. Germline-derived CDR1 and CDR2 are SGHTA and FQGNSA. The trim removed 5 bases at V and 6 bases at J, leaving 5 bases unmatched. The CDR3 bases are TGTGCCAGCAGCGCGGGACTAGCGGGAGGCGTCGAGCAGTACTTC. It is translated as CASSAGLAGGVEQYF. Together with reference TRBV7-2 and TRBJ2-7, the CDR3 gives the full variable domain: GAGVSQSPSNKVTEKGKDVELRCDPISGHTALYWYRQSLGQGLEFLIYFQGNSAPDKSGLPSDRFSAERTGGSVSTLTIQRTQQEDSAVYLCASSAGLAGGVEQYFGPGTRLTVT.

The CDR3, as DNA: TGCAGCGTTGAGGGAGCCCTGTCCTACGAGCAGTACTTC. It codes for CSVEGALSYEQYF. The V and J genes are TRBV29-1 and TRBJ2-7; tentatively, D is TRBD2 (5 bases). Germline V gene data show CDR1 as SQVTM and CDR2 as ANQGSEA. The CDR3 extends over 13 amino acids. Trimming took off 3 bases at V and 1 base at J, with 10 bases between the two ends.

The CDR3 DNA is TGTGCCAGCAAAAAAACAGGGGACGAGCAGTACTTC. As protein: CASKKTGDEQYF. This sequence joins TRBV28 and TRBJ2-7, with 7 nucleotides matching TRBD1. J was trimmed by 5 bases and V by 7 bases; bases with no gene match: 5. The CDR3 is 12 amino acids. Germline assignment: CDR1 MDHEN and CDR2 SYDVKM. Supplemented by reference TRBV28 and TRBJ2-7, the full variable domain reads DVKVTQSSRYLVKRTGEKVFLECVQDMDHENMFWYRQDPGLGLRLIYFSYDVKMKEKGDIPEGYSVSREKKERFSLILESASTNQTSMYLCASKKTGDEQYFGPGTRLTVT.

This chain links TRBV7-9 with TRBJ1-2; no reliable D call. Trimming pared 1 base from V and 2 bases from J, leaving 8 bases between. The CDR3 runs to 14 residues. Per germline, CDR1 SEHNR and CDR2 FQNEAQ (reference sequence). The CDR3 reads CASSLDSGNYGYTF. For the CDR3, the DNA is TGTGCCAGCAGCTTAGACAGCGGGAACTATGGCTACACCTTC.